Below are 32 T cell receptor beta chains sequenced from a single sample in a study of T-cell memory formation after mild COVID-19. TCRdb reprocessed the 5' RACE reads with MiXCR, giving one entry per CDR3 protein. The sample lists 300,000 to 400,000 distinct CDR3 sequences, 25% to 30% occurring once. Sample: PBMCs or a T cell subset sorted from them (not recorded which). All receptors come from an adult woman who had mild COVID-19 (a few samples of this study predate the infection). Cell type and time point are not known.

The chain is built from TRBV12-3 or TRBV12-4 and TRBJ1-1; D not resolved. The CDR3 has 11 amino acids. V was shortened by 5 bases and J by 8 bases, with 9 bases between the two germline ends. The CDR3, as DNA: TGTGCCAGCAGTCCCTACTCCGAAGCTTTCTTT. It is translated as CASSPYSEAFF.

The chain couples TRBV19 to TRBJ1-5, with D perhaps TRBD1 (6 bases). Looked up from germline, CDR1 is LNHDA and CDR2 is SQIVND (reference sequence). The CDR3 extends over 17 amino acids. Deletions cut 1 base from V and 2 bases from J, with 15 bases between. The CDR3 loop reads CASSIGGGKGGNQPQHF. In nucleotides, the CDR3 is TGTGCCAGTAGTATAGGAGGGGGGAAGGGTGGCAATCAGCCCCAGCATTTT.

This clonotype was seen more than once but under ten times. The rearrangement uses TRBV5-1 and TRBJ1-1; 11 positions agree with TRBD1. The CDR3 is 15 amino acids. Germline V lookup: CDR1 SGHRS, CDR2 YFSETQ. Germline trimming cut 6 bases from V and 0 bases from J; bases unmatched to any gene: 4. CDR3 residues: CASTRTGGVNTEAFF. CDR3 bases: TGCGCCAGCACCCGGACAGGGGGCGTGAACACTGAAGCTTTCTTT.

The sample holds a few counts of this clonotype. For the CDR3, the DNA is TGTGCCACCAGCAGACGAGGTGCCGGCAATGAGCAGTTCTTC. This codes for CATSRRGAGNEQFF. This chain connects TRBV15 to TRBJ2-1; D gene uncertain. V lost 2 bases and J lost 6, with 11 bases in between. The CDR3 has 14 residues. Germline V lookup: CDR1 LNHNV, CDR2 YYDKDF (reference sequence).

CDR3 nucleotide sequence: TGTGCCACCAGTGATTGGGACAGCGGCACAGATACGCAGTATTTT. It specifies CATSDWDSGTDTQYF. This chain joins TRBV24-1 and TRBJ2-3; 7 bases align to TRBD1. This CDR3 is built from 15 residues. From germline, CDR1 is KGHDR and CDR2 SFDVKD. V dropped 2 bases and J dropped 1; count of bases not matched to a gene: 2.

The chain couples TRBV7-9 to TRBJ1-3; 7 positions match TRBD1. V shed 4 bases and J 0 bases; nucleotides not matched to a gene: 15. The CDR3 loop spans 19 amino acids. Germline CDR1 SEHNR, CDR2 FQNEAQ (reference sequence). The CDR3 DNA is TGTGCCAGCAGCTCCTCCAGGGGCACAGGGGACTCCTCTGGAAACACCATATATTTT. Its translation is CASSSSRGTGDSSGNTIYF.

The chain uses TRBV7-2 and TRBJ2-4; D tentatively fits TRBD1 or TRBD2 (6 bases each). The CDR3 is made up of 16 amino acids. Germline V lookup: CDR1 SGHTA, CDR2 FQGNSA. Trimming removed 1 base from V and 0 bases from J, with 10 bases in between. The CDR3 DNA is TGTGCCAGCAGCTTAGGGGGGGCCGGAGCCAAAAACATTCAGTACTTC. Translating it yields CASSLGGAGAKNIQYF. Full variable domain (remainder filled in from reference TRBV7-2 and TRBJ2-4): GAGVSQSPSNKVTEKGKDVELRCDPISGHTALYWYRQSLGQGLEFLIYFQGNSAPDKSGLPSDRFSAERTGGSVSTLTIQRTQQEDSAVYLCASSLGGAGAKNIQYFGAGTRLSVL.

This clonotype was observed a single time. The chain uses TRBV7-6 and TRBJ2-2; TRBD1 is a possible D gene (5 bases). V was pared by 5 bases and J by 0 bases, with 16 bases between. The CDR3 totals 17 residues. Per the germline V gene, CDR1 is SGHVS and CDR2 is FNYEAQ. In DNA form, the CDR3 reads TGTGCCAGCAGCCAATACGGAAGGGGAACGAACACCGGGGAGCTGTTTTTT. It yields the protein CASSQYGRGTNTGELFF.

The V call is TRBV24-1, the J call TRBJ2-1; possibly TRBD2 for D (6 bases). The germline V and J ends were trimmed by 12 bases and 10 bases, with 15 bases remaining between them. The V gene's germline CDR1 is KGHDR and CDR2 SFDVKD. The CDR3 has 11 residues. As DNA, the CDR3 is TGTGCCTGCGGGACGGCAAACGAGCAGTTCTTC. Its translation: CACGTANEQFF.

This rearrangement joins TRBV7-9 to TRBJ1-2; 7 bases map to TRBD1. CDR1 is SEHNR, CDR2 FQNEAQ, per germline (reference sequence). CDR3 length: 13 amino acids. After removal of 8 bases from V and 4 bases from J, the junction contained 7 bases not matched to a gene. The CDR3 loop is CASGGDSLYGYTF. CDR3 nucleotide sequence: TGTGCCAGCGGGGGGGACAGTCTCTATGGCTACACCTTC.

CDR3 residues: CASRAGQTTTNEKLFF. The CDR3 DNA reads as TGTGCCAGCAGAGCGGGACAGACTACAACTAATGAAAAACTGTTTTTT. V is TRBV6-2 or TRBV6-3 and J is TRBJ1-4, with 7 bases that match TRBD1. This CDR3 comprises 16 residues. Germline CDR1 and CDR2: MNHEY and SVGEGT. The ends lost 6 bases at V and 0 bases at J; junction bases unmatched: 7.

This sequence joins TRBV6-2 or TRBV6-3 and TRBJ1-1, with D tentatively TRBD1 (5 bases). Germline loops: CDR1 MNHEY, CDR2 SVGEGT. Trimming removed 10 bases at V and 0 bases at J, with 9 bases between. The CDR3 is 12 amino acids. CDR3 DNA: TGTGCCATCAGGGTCATGAACACTGAAGCTTTCTTT. It specifies CAIRVMNTEAFF.

This clonotype showed up just a few times. The genes are TRBV7-2 and TRBJ1-4; 9 nucleotides align to TRBD1. The CDR3 sequence is 15 residues long. Per germline, CDR1 SGHTA and CDR2 FQGNSA. The ends lost 3 bases at V and 7 bases at J; junction bases unmatched: 6. The CDR3 loop reads CASSFMDRGVEKLFF. CDR3 coding DNA: TGTGCCAGCAGCTTCATGGACAGGGGAGTTGAAAAACTGTTTTTT. Together with reference TRBV7-2 and TRBJ1-4, the CDR3 gives the full variable domain: GAGVSQSPSNKVTEKGKDVELRCDPISGHTALYWYRQSLGQGLEFLIYFQGNSAPDKSGLPSDRFSAERTGGSVSTLTIQRTQQEDSAVYLCASSFMDRGVEKLFFGSGTQLSVL.

This clonotype turned up a few times. The chain has TRBV28 and TRBJ2-7, with 7 bases lining up with TRBD2. In germline, CDR1 is MDHEN, CDR2 SYDVKM. The CDR3 is made up of 15 amino acids. The ends lost 5 bases at V and 1 base at J; junction bases unmatched: 8. This CDR3 is CASSPVGGRSYEQYF. Here the CDR3 DNA reads TGTGCCAGCAGTCCCGTGGGGGGGAGGTCCTACGAGCAGTACTTC.

The chain carries TRBV12-3 or TRBV12-4 and TRBJ2-1, with D tentatively TRBD1 or TRBD2 (5 bases each). This CDR3 is 12 amino acids long. Trimming took 2 bases from V and 13 from J, leaving 12 bases between them. CDR3 protein: CASSLTGTHQFF. CDR3 in DNA: TGTGCCAGCAGTTTAACCGGGACCCATCAGTTCTTC.

This sequence joins TRBV20-1 and TRBJ2-7; 11 bases line up with TRBD1. Germline-derived CDR1 and CDR2 are DFQATT and SNEGSKA (reference sequence). The CDR3 length is 15 residues. The J segment lost 2 bases and the V segment lost 5 bases, leaving 8 bases of the junction unmatched. The DNA for the CDR3 is TGCAGTGCTGGAAACCGGGACAGGGGGACCTACGAGCAGTACTTC. Encoded protein: CSAGNRDRGTYEQYF.

This clonotype was counted a few times. The chain has TRBV7-3 and TRBJ2-2; D perhaps matches TRBD2 (6 bases). Germline loops: CDR1 SGHTA, CDR2 FQGTGA. V was shortened by 4 bases and J by 4 bases, with 10 bases between the two germline ends. This CDR3 comprises 14 residues. Here the CDR3 DNA reads TGTGCCAGCAGCTCCGGGAGTGGCACCGGGGAGCTGTTTTTT. Amino acid sequence: CASSSGSGTGELFF.

This chain uses TRBV4-1 with TRBJ1-6, with 7 bases that match TRBD1. V shed 3 bases and J 7 bases; nucleotides not matched to a gene: 6. The germline V gene has CDR1 MGHRA and CDR2 YSYEKL. The CDR3 contains 15 residues. The CDR3 spells CASSQGDRKNSPLHF. DNA of the CDR3: TGCGCCAGCAGCCAGGGGGACAGAAAAAATTCACCCCTCCACTTT.

The chain employs TRBV12-3 or TRBV12-4 and TRBJ2-3; TRBD2 aligns across 12 bases. The junction had 17 bases not matched to a gene; V was cut back by 5 bases and J by 8 bases. The CDR3 is 18 amino acids. CDR3 nucleotide sequence: TGTGCCAGCAGTCCCGGGGCTAGCGGGGGGGCCCGGCGAGGTACGCAGTATTTT. It specifies CASSPGASGGARRGTQYF.

This chain joins TRBV5-1 and TRBJ2-3, with D possibly matching TRBD2 (5 bases). CDR3 length: 14 amino acids. V lost 4 bases to trimming and J lost 4 bases, with 13 bases between them. Germline lookup yields CDR1 SGHRS and CDR2 YFSETQ. The CDR3 sequence: CASSTRPTPDTQYF. In nucleotides, the CDR3 is TGCGCCAGCAGCACTAGGCCAACCCCAGATACGCAGTATTTT.

The chain employs TRBV7-9 and TRBJ2-3, with 7 bases fitting TRBD1. CDR1 and CDR2 from the germline V gene are SEHNR and FQNEAQ (reference sequence). V shed 4 bases and J 1 base; nucleotides not matched to a gene: 8. This CDR3 contains 16 residues. The CDR3: CASSSSDRLGTDTQYF. As DNA, the CDR3 is TGTGCCAGCAGCTCATCGGACAGGCTGGGCACAGATACGCAGTATTTT.

The chain carries TRBV4-3 and TRBJ2-7; D tentatively fits TRBD1 or TRBD2 (5 bases each). V was shortened by 0 bases and J by 7 bases, with 10 bases between the two germline ends. Germline CDR1 is LGHNA and CDR2 is YSLEER. CDR3 length: 13 amino acids. CDR3 DNA: TGCGCCAGCAGCCAAGAAGGGTGGGGGGAGCAGTACTTC. Translated: CASSQEGWGEQYF.

This clonotype appeared a few times. CDR3 nucleotides: TGTGCCAGCAGAGACCCCCCGGGGGGACAGGAAAAACTGTTTTTT. Translating gives CASRDPPGGQEKLFF. The chain uses TRBV15 and TRBJ1-4, with 7 bases aligning to TRBD1. V lost 10 bases to trimming and J lost 8 bases; unmatched junction nucleotides: 16. Germline CDR1 reads LNHNV; CDR2 reads YYDKDF (reference sequence). This CDR3 has 15 residues.

The J gene is TRBJ2-3, the V gene TRBV2; 10 bases are shared with TRBD2. The CDR3 length is 15 residues. Germline V gives CDR1 SNHLY, CDR2 FYNNEI. The J segment lost 1 base and the V segment lost 4 bases, leaving 2 bases of the junction unmatched. The CDR3 DNA is TGTGCCAGCAGTGCCGGGACTAGCGGCACAGATACGCAGTATTTT. Protein: CASSAGTSGTDTQYF.

The chain joins TRBV5-1 to TRBJ1-1; D not resolved. Trimming cost V 0 bases and J 1 base, with 7 bases left between them. The CDR3 runs to 14 residues. Germline V CDR1 and CDR2: SGHRS, YFSETQ. The CDR3 region has the DNA TGCGCCAGCAGCTTGGAGGTGACGAACACTGAAGCTTTCTTT. The encoded protein is CASSLEVTNTEAFF.

The chain recombines TRBV6-6 with TRBJ2-3; 7 nucleotides match TRBD1. The CDR3 sequence is 16 residues long. Trimming cost V 8 bases and J 0 bases; bases outside gene matches: 11. Germline CDR1 and CDR2: MNHNY and SVGAGI (reference sequence). CDR3 in amino acids: CASGYRDSPSTDTQYF. DNA of the CDR3: TGTGCCAGCGGATATAGGGACAGCCCTAGCACAGATACGCAGTATTTT.

The gene calls are TRBV10-3 and TRBJ2-3; D may be TRBD1 (5 bases). The germline CDR1 and CDR2 sequences are ENHRY and SYGVKD. The CDR3 sequence is 13 residues long. V shed 8 bases and J shed 0 bases, with 9 bases lying between them. The CDR3 loop is CAIGQGSTDTQYF. The CDR3 coding sequence is TGTGCCATCGGGCAGGGAAGCACAGATACGCAGTATTTT.

Notes on this clonotype: Germline is not matched at one junction end, which may reflect a read error. The chain links TRBV5-1 to TRBJ2-2; tentatively, D is TRBD1 or TRBD2 (5 bases each). The CDR3 has 15 residues. Germline CDR1 is SGHRS and CDR2 is YFSETQ. The CDR3 nucleotides are TGCGCCAGCAGCTTCAGACAGACGAACACCGGGGAGCTGATTTTT. Translation: CASSFRQTNTGELIF. The whole variable domain, filled in from reference TRBV5-1 and TRBJ2-2, reads KAGVTQTPRYLIKTRGQQVTLSCSPISGHRSVSWYQQTPGQGLQFLFEYFSETQRNKGNFPGRFSGRQFSNSRSEMNVSTLELGDSALYLCASSFRQTNTGELIFGEGSRLTVL.

This clonotype was detected a few times. The V gene is TRBV20-1, the J gene TRBJ2-1; 7 nucleotides line up with TRBD2. Per the germline V gene, CDR1 is DFQATT and CDR2 is SNEGSKA (reference sequence). V dropped 1 base and J dropped 3; count of bases not matched to a gene: 6. The CDR3 contains 15 residues. The CDR3 loop reads CSARARLAGYNEQFF. Written as DNA, the CDR3 is TGCAGTGCTAGAGCTAGACTAGCTGGCTACAATGAGCAGTTCTTC.

This clonotype has only a few counts. The chain couples TRBV7-9 to TRBJ2-7; TRBD2 is a possible D gene (6 bases). Between the trimmed V and J ends, which lost 5 bases and 0 bases, there was a span of 14 bases. The germline gives CDR1 SEHNR, CDR2 FQNEAQ (reference sequence). This CDR3 region has 15 residues. In nucleotides, the CDR3 is TGTGCCAGCAGCCCCGGCGGGACGACCTCCTACGAGCAGTACTTC. It is translated as CASSPGGTTSYEQYF.

This clonotype has only a few counts. This CDR3 reads CASSLQAELVPGELFF. DNA of the CDR3: TGTGCCAGCAGCTTACAGGCGGAGTTGGTACCCGGGGAGCTGTTTTTT. The gene calls are TRBV7-3 and TRBJ2-2; no firm D call. Germline-derived CDR1 and CDR2 are SGHTA and FQGTGA. The V gene lost 2 bases and the J gene lost 6 bases, with 16 bases spanning the gap. This CDR3 contains 16 residues.

This clonotype turned up a few times. This rearrangement joins TRBV5-1 to TRBJ2-7; the match to TRBD2 covers 7 bases. CDR1 and CDR2 (germline): SGHRS, YFSETQ. V lost 3 bases and J lost 5; bases outside the gene matches: 5. The CDR3 covers 13 residues. The CDR3 reads CASSWGGSDEQYF. CDR3 in DNA: TGCGCCAGCAGCTGGGGAGGGTCGGACGAGCAGTACTTC.